Each of the 7 T cell receptor beta chains below was sequenced from the same sample in a study of blood T cell repertoires in COVID-19. The repertoire was sequenced with immunoSEQ multiplex PCR; TCRdb's copy has only in-frame clones and lacks some. This sample carries around 85,000 clones, 70% to 90% of them seen once, and the ten largest clones take less than 6.5%. The sequenced sample consisted of peripheral blood. These receptors came from a man in his sixties with acute or convalescent COVID-19.

The chain has TRBV9 and TRBJ2-1; 7 bases are a match to TRBD2. The ends lost 3 bases at V and 0 bases at J; junction bases unmatched: 6. CDR3 length: 16 amino acids. The V gene's germline CDR1 is SGDLS and CDR2 YYNGEE. CDR3 coding DNA: TGTGCCAGCAGCGGGAGCGGGGCGAGCTCCTACAATGAGCAGTTCTTC. It yields the protein CASSGSGASSYNEQFF.

The chain has TRBV2 and TRBJ1-1; 8 nucleotides align to TRBD1. Trimming cost V 5 bases and J 4 bases; bases outside gene matches: 3. The length of the CDR3 is 13 residues. Per germline, CDR1 SNHLY and CDR2 FYNNEI. The CDR3 spells CASSSTGGTEAFF. The DNA of the CDR3 is TGTGCCAGCAGTTCAACAGGGGGCACTGAAGCTTTCTTT.

This chain joins TRBV24-1 and TRBJ2-2; 13 positions match TRBD2. The CDR3 totals 20 residues. The germline gives CDR1 KGHDR, CDR2 SFDVKD. J was trimmed by 0 bases and V by 4 bases; bases with no gene match: 10. The CDR3 reads CATSDPGLAGARANTGELFF. The CDR3 coding sequence is TGTGCCACCAGTGACCCTGGACTAGCGGGGGCACGTGCGAACACCGGGGAGCTGTTTTTT.

The V call is TRBV3-1 (or the pseudogene TRBV3-2), the J call TRBJ2-5; no definite D call. Trimming removed 3 bases at V and 7 bases at J, with 9 bases between. Germline CDR1 reads LGHDT; CDR2 reads YNNKEL (reference sequence). CDR3 length equals 12 residues. CDR3 nucleotides: TGTGCCAGCAGCCAGTCAACGGGGACCCAGTACTTC. Translation: CASSQSTGTQYF.

The rearrangement links TRBV5-5 to TRBJ2-7, with D tentatively TRBD1 (5 bases). Germline CDR1 SGHKS, CDR2 YYEKEE (reference sequence). V was trimmed by 5 bases and J by 6 bases, leaving 18 bases between them. The CDR3 loop spans 14 amino acids. The CDR3 bases are TGTGCCAGCAGTCCCGCGCCTAATCAGGGCGAGCAGTACTTC. Amino acids: CASSPAPNQGEQYF.

This chain joins TRBV4-3 and TRBJ2-7; TRBD2 matches at 12 bases. In germline, CDR1 is LGHNA, CDR2 YSLEER. This CDR3 comprises 16 residues. Unmatched junction bases numbered 5, after V lost 0 bases and J lost 5 bases. DNA for the CDR3: TGCGCCAGCAGCCAAGAACGGACTAGCGGGGAGCACGAGCAGTACTTC. It encodes CASSQERTSGEHEQYF.

The chain uses TRBV27 and TRBJ2-3; a possible D gene is TRBD1 (5 bases). Trimming pared 7 bases from V and 2 bases from J, leaving 7 bases between. Germline CDR1 is MNHEY and CDR2 is SMNVEV (reference sequence). There are 12 residues in the CDR3. The CDR3 here is CASMDITDTQYF. The CDR3 DNA is TGTGCCAGCATGGACATCACAGATACGCAGTATTTT.